This T cell receptor beta chain was profiled in a study of CD8 T cells in ankylosing spondylitis. This clonotype has ten or more counts. The CDR3 extends over 14 amino acids. V trimming: 3 bases; J trimming: 4 bases; junction bases outside the gene matches: 7. Per germline, CDR1 SQVTM and CDR2 ANQGSEA. TCRdb passed the 5' RACE reads through MiXCR, listing each CDR3 protein once. Of a few hundred thousand distinct CDR3 sequences in the sample, over 15% were seen once. This rearrangement joins TRBV29-1 to TRBJ2-7; 9 positions agree with TRBD2. The sequence was obtained from a male donor with ankylosing spondylitis or in good health (not recorded which). The specimen sequenced was blood, either unsorted or a sorted T cell fraction (not recorded which). The CDR3 loop reads CSVEGLAGDYEQYF. The CDR3 DNA follows: TGCAGCGTTGAGGGGTTAGCGGGAGATTACGAGCAGTACTTC.